These T cell receptor beta chains were read from a single sample in a study of blood T cell repertoires in COVID-19. Profiling relied on immunoSEQ multiplex PCR, and the TCRdb table lists in-frame clones only, not all of them. The sample includes roughly 200,000 clones, roughly 78% seen only once; the top ten take around 7%. The sample consisted of peripheral blood. The source of these receptors is a man aged 65 to 85 with active or convalescent COVID-19. Each CDR3 is given with its conserved first and last residue. D genes are given only for firm matches. The size field is filled for only some rows; it gives once, few, many or a size class.

abundance,j_gene,v_gene,d_gene,len,CDR3aa,CDR3nt
-,TRBJ2-1,TRBV7-6,-,15,CASSLRPEAYNEQFF,TGTGCCAGCAGCTTACGGCCCGAGGCCTACAATGAGCAGTTCTTC
few,TRBJ1-1,TRBV4-1,-,14,CASSQNNRHTEAFF,TGCGCCAGCAGCCAAAACAACAGACACACTGAAGCTTTCTTT
-,TRBJ2-2,TRBV18,TRBD1,15,CASSQQGANTGELFF,TGTGCCAGCTCACAACAGGGGGCGAACACCGGGGAGCTGTTTTTT
-,TRBJ1-4,TRBV19,TRBD1,19,CASSIDPPGTVATNEKLFF,TGTGCCAGTAGTATAGACCCCCCCGGGACAGTTGCAACTAATGAAAAACTGTTTTTT
few,TRBJ2-3,TRBV4-1,TRBD2,19,CASSQDGGTSGPSTDTQYF,TGCGCCAGCAGCCAAGATGGGGGGACTAGCGGGCCAAGCACAGATACGCAGTATTTT
-,TRBJ1-5,TRBV7-4,TRBD1,17,CASSLAKDRARNQPQHF,TGTGCCAGCAGCTTAGCAAAGGACAGGGCTCGCAATCAGCCCCAGCATTTT
-,TRBJ1-3,TRBV6-6,-,14,CASSFGGTGNTIYF,TGTGCCAGCAGTTTTGGGGGCACTGGAAACACCATATATTTT
-,TRBJ2-6,TRBV5-4,-,16,CAISGTRTTGANVLTF,TGTGCCATCTCCGGGACACGAACTACTGGGGCCAACGTCCTGACTTTC
-,TRBJ2-3,TRBV15,-,17,CATAKGQGGGMTDTQYF,TGTGCCACAGCTAAGGGCCAGGGGGGTGGGATGACAGATACGCAGTATTTT
few,TRBJ1-5,TRBV9,-,14,CASSVGGNNQPQHF,TGTGCCAGCAGCGTAGGAGGGAATAATCAGCCCCAGCATTTT
once,TRBJ2-7,TRBV2,TRBD2,15,CASVRLAGGDYEQYF,TGTGCCAGCGTTAGACTAGCGGGAGGTGACTACGAGCAGTACTTC
-,TRBJ2-5,TRBV7-9,-,15,CASSYGTPGGETQYF,TGTGCCAGCAGCTACGGGACACCTGGGGGAGAGACCCAGTACTTC
once,TRBJ1-2,TRBV27,-,15,CASRGWTEAMGGYTF,TGTGCCAGCAGGGGGTGGACGGAGGCCATGGGGGGCTACACCTTC
-,TRBJ2-7,TRBV18,TRBD1,15,CASSPLLDRGREQYF,TGTGCCAGCTCACCACTTTTAGACAGGGGTCGGGAGCAGTACTTC
few,TRBJ2-7,TRBV10-3,TRBD1,14,CASAPGQVPYEQYF,TGTGCCAGTGCCCCGGGACAGGTCCCCTACGAGCAGTACTTC
-,TRBJ2-2,TRBV12-5,TRBD2,14,CASGPSGRTGELFF,TGTGCTAGTGGACCCAGCGGGAGGACCGGGGAGCTGTTTTTT
-,TRBJ2-3,TRBV2,-,13,CASSEARRDTQYF,TGTGCCAGCAGTGAAGCGCGTCGGGATACGCAGTATTTT
-,TRBJ2-7,TRBV2,TRBD2,14,CASSEGLEIYEQYF,TGTGCCAGCAGTGAGGGACTAGAAATTTACGAGCAGTACTTC
-,TRBJ1-3,TRBV4-2,-,16,CASSQESDSSGNTIYF,TGTGCCAGCAGCCAAGAAAGCGACAGCTCTGGAAACACCATATATTTT
-,TRBJ2-2,TRBV11-2,TRBD2,16,CASSLDIAGGPGELFF,TGTGCCAGCAGCTTAGATATAGCGGGGGGGCCCGGGGAGCTGTTTTTT
-,TRBJ2-7,TRBV3-1/TRBV3-2,-,13,CASSQLGSYEQYF,TGTGCCAGCAGCCAACTAGGCTCTTACGAGCAGTACTTC
once,TRBJ2-2,TRBV30,TRBD1,15,CAWNEGGQGIGELFF,TGTGCCTGGAACGAGGGGGGACAGGGGATCGGGGAGCTGTTTTTT
few,TRBJ1-5,TRBV9,-,14,CASSAGTGGQPQHF,TGTGCCAGCAGCGCGGGGACGGGGGGCCAGCCCCAGCATTTT
-,TRBJ1-6,TRBV19,-,14,CASSIEDRYSPLHF,TGTGCCAGTAGTATAGAGGACAGATATTCACCCCTCCACTTT
-,TRBJ2-7,TRBV5-6,-,15,CASRRERDNSYEQYF,TGTGCCAGCAGGCGGGAGCGGGACAACTCCTACGAGCAGTACTTC
-,TRBJ2-3,TRBV6-1,TRBD1,15,CASSERTGGTDTQYF,TGTGCCAGCAGTGAAAGGACAGGGGGCACGGATACGCAGTATTTT
few,TRBJ1-5,TRBV6-5,-,13,CASGGNQGQPQHF,TGTGCCAGTGGGGGGAATCAGGGTCAGCCCCAGCATTTT
once,TRBJ1-5,TRBV24-1,TRBD1,15,CATSETGGSNQPQHF,TGTGCCACCAGTGAGACAGGGGGAAGCAATCAGCCCCAGCATTTT
-,TRBJ2-5,TRBV11-3,TRBD2,15,CASSTGLAGAETQYF,TGTGCCAGCAGCACGGGACTAGCGGGGGCAGAGACCCAGTACTTC
-,TRBJ1-2,TRBV6-1,TRBD1,16,CASSEPSWQGAKGYTF,TGTGCCAGCAGTGAACCCTCTTGGCAGGGGGCAAAGGGCTACACCTTC
-,TRBJ1-4,TRBV5-8,-,16,CASSLDGNNMPEKLFF,TGTGCCAGCAGCTTGGACGGGAACAACATGCCTGAAAAACTGTTTTTT
-,TRBJ1-1,TRBV19,TRBD1,15,CASIGQGASNTEAFF,TGTGCCAGTATTGGACAGGGAGCATCGAACACTGAAGCTTTCTTT
many,TRBJ2-7,TRBV7-9,TRBD2,15,CASNPPGLAGAKQYF,TGTGCCAGCAACCCCCCGGGCCTAGCGGGGGCGAAGCAGTACTTC
-,TRBJ1-5,TRBV27,-,13,CASSLYRDQPQHF,TGTGCCAGCAGTTTATACAGAGATCAGCCCCAGCATTTT
-,TRBJ2-7,TRBV5-5,TRBD1,14,CASRPRDSSYEQYF,TGTGCCAGCAGACCCCGGGACAGCAGTTACGAGCAGTACTTC
-,TRBJ2-3,TRBV19,-,16,CASSMRPSDLTDTQYF,TGTGCCAGTAGTATGAGACCTAGTGACCTGACAGATACGCAGTATTTT
once,TRBJ2-5,TRBV18,-,13,CASWAGHQETQYF,TGTGCCAGCTGGGCGGGCCACCAAGAGACCCAGTACTTC